Below, 7 T cell receptor beta chains from the same sample are listed, as sequenced in a study of monozygotic twins with inflammatory bowel disease (dated by TCRdb to between 2017 and 2020). Preparation of the library involved 5' RACE. Instrument used: Illumina HiSeq 2500. TCRdb reprocessed the sequencing reads and holds a single record per CDR3 protein sequence, with no DNA. The sample table records roughly 200,000 distinct CDR3 sequences. The ten biggest clones cover approximately 1.6% of the sample. Sequencing was carried out using blood. These receptors all stem from a human donor with ulcerative colitis or Crohn's disease, or a healthy co-twin of an affected twin (not recorded which).

This chain links TRBV5-1 with TRBJ2-7; the TCRdb call, TRBD1, lacks DNA for checking. CDR3 length: 15 amino acids. From germline, CDR1 is SGHRS and CDR2 YFSETQ. The CDR3 region is CASSLGGAGGYEQYF.

This chain uses TRBV5-1 with TRBJ2-1; the D call of TRBD2 rests on TCRdb alone, since no DNA is present to check it. The CDR3 sequence is 15 residues long. The germline V gene has CDR1 SGHRS and CDR2 YFSETQ. CDR3 loop: CASSSSGGAYNEQFF. Looking up the rest from reference TRBV5-1 and TRBJ2-1 gives the full variable domain: KAGVTQTPRYLIKTRGQQVTLSCSPISGHRSVSWYQQTPGQGLQFLFEYFSETQRNKGNFPGRFSGRQFSNSRSEMNVSTLELGDSALYLCASSSSGGAYNEQFFGPGTRLTVL.

The chain links TRBV12-3 or TRBV12-4 to TRBJ2-2; the D call from TCRdb, TRBD1, cannot be confirmed without DNA. This CDR3 has 13 amino acids. CDR3 protein: CASSPQGAGELFF.

The chain couples TRBV7-7 to TRBJ2-5; the TRBD1 assignment by TCRdb is unverifiable without DNA. The CDR3 totals 14 residues. Looked up from germline, CDR1 is SSHAT and CDR2 is FNYEAQ (reference sequence). CDR3: CASSSLRGPGTQYF.

This rearrangement joins TRBV12-3 or TRBV12-4 to TRBJ1-2; with no DNA, the TCRdb D assignment of TRBD1 cannot be verified. The CDR3 totals 15 residues. The CDR3 here is CASGFTSGSNYGYTF.

This rearrangement joins TRBV12-3 or TRBV12-4 to TRBJ1-1; TCRdb designates TRBD1, a call that cannot be tested without DNA. This CDR3 spans 17 amino acids. The CDR3 is CASSLALIWGPNTEAFF.

The V and J genes are TRBV5-1 and TRBJ2-2; TCRdb returns TRBD1, unconfirmable since there is no DNA. Per germline, CDR1 SGHRS and CDR2 YFSETQ. CDR3 length equals 15 residues. The CDR3 sequence is CASSYGWGDTGELFF.